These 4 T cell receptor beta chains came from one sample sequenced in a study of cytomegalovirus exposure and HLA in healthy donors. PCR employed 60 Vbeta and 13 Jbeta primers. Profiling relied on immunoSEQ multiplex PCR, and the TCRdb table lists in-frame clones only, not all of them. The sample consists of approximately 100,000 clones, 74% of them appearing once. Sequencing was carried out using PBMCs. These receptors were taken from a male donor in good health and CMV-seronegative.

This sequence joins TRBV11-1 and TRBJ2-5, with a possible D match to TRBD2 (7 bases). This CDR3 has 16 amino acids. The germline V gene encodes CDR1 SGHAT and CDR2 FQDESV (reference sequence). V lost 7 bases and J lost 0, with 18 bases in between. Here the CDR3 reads CASNSGGGSYQETQYF. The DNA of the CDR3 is TGTGCCAGCAACTCGGGGGGCGGGAGCTACCAAGAGACCCAGTACTTC.

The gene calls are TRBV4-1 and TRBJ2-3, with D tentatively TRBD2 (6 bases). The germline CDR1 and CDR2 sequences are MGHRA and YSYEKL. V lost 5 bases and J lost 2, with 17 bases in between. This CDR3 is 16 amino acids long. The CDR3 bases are TGCGCCAGCAGCTCCAGCTTTGGGAGGACCACAGATACGCAGTATTTT. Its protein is CASSSSFGRTTDTQYF.

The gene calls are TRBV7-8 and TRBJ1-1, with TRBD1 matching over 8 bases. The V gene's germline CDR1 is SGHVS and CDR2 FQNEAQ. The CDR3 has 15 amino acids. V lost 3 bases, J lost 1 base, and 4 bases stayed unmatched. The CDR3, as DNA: TGTGCCAGCAGCTTCCGGACAGGGCCGAACACTGAAGCTTTCTTT. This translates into CASSFRTGPNTEAFF. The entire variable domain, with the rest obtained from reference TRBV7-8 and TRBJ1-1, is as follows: GAGVSQSPRYKVAKRGQDVALRCDPISGHVSLFWYQQALGQGPEFLTYFQNEAQLDKSGLPSDRFFAERPEGSVSTLKIQRTQQEDSAVYLCASSFRTGPNTEAFFGQGTRLTVV.

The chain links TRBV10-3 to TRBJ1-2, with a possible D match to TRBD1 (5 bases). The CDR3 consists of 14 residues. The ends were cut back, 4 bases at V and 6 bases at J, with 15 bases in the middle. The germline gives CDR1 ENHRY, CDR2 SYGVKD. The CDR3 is CAISGRQSGNGYTF. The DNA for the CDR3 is TGTGCCATCAGTGGGAGACAGAGTGGTAATGGCTACACCTTC.